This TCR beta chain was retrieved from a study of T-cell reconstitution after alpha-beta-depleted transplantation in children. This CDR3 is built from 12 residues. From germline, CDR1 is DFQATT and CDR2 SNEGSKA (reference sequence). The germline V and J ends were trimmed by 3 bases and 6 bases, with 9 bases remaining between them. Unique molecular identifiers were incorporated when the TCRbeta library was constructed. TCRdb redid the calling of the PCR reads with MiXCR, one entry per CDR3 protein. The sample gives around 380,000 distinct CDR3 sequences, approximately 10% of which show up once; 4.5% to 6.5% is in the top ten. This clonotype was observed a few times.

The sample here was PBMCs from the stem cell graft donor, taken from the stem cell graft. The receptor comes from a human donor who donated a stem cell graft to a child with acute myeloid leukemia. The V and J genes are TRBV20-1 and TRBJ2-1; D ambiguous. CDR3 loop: CSASLRVNEQFF. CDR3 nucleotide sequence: TGCAGTGCTAGTCTTAGGGTCAATGAGCAGTTCTTC.